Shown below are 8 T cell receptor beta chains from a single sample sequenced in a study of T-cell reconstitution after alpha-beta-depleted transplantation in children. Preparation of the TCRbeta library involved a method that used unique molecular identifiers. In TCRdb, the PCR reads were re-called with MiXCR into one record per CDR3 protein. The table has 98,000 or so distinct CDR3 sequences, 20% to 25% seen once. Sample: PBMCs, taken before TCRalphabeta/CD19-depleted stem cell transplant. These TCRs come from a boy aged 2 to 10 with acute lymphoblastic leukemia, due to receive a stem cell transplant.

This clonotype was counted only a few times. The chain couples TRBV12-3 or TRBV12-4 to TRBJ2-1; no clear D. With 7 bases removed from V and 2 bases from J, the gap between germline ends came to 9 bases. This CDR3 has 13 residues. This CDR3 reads CASTAATYNEQFF. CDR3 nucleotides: TGTGCCAGCACCGCCGCTACCTACAATGAGCAGTTCTTC.

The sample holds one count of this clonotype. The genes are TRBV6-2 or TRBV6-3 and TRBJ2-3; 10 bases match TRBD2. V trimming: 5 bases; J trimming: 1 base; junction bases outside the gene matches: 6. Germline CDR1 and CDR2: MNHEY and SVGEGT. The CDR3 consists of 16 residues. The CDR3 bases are TGTGCCAGCAGTATATCCGGGACTAGCGGCACAGATACGCAGTATTTT. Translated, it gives CASSISGTSGTDTQYF.

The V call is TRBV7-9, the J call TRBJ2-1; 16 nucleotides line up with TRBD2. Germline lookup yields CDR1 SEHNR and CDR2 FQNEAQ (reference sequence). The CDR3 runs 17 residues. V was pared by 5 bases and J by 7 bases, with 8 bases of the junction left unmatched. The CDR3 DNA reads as TGTGCCAGCAGCGTTCCGGGACTAGCGGGAGGGTTGAATGAGCAGTTCTTC. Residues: CASSVPGLAGGLNEQFF.

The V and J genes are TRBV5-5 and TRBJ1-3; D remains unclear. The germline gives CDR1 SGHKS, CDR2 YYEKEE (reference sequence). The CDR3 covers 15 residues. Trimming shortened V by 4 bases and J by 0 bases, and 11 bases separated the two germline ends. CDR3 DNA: TGTGCCAGCAGCCCCTACACCAGCTCTGGAAACACCATATATTTT. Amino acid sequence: CASSPYTSSGNTIYF.

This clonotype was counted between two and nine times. CDR3: CASSPLEETQYF. In nucleotides, the CDR3 is TGTGCCAGCAGCCCCCTCGAAGAGACCCAGTACTTC. V and J are TRBV7-2 and TRBJ2-5, with D unclear. The CDR3 runs 12 residues. V was pared by 5 bases and J by 3 bases, with 7 bases between. Per germline, CDR1 SGHTA and CDR2 FQGNSA.

The CDR3 bases are TGCAGTGCTAGTGGCCTAGCGGAGGGCTACAATGAGCAGTTCTTC. Its translation: CSASGLAEGYNEQFF. This chain links TRBV20-1 with TRBJ2-1; 7 nucleotides line up with TRBD2. The ends lost 3 bases at V and 3 bases at J; junction bases unmatched: 8. CDR1 is DFQATT and CDR2 is SNEGSKA in the germline V gene (reference sequence). This CDR3 has 15 residues.

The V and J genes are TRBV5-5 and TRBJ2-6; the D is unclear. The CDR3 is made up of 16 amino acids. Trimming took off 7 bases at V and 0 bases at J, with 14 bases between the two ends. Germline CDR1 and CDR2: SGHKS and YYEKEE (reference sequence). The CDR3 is CASVSLGNSGANVLTF. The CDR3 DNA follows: TGTGCCAGCGTATCCTTGGGGAACTCTGGGGCCAACGTCCTGACTTTC. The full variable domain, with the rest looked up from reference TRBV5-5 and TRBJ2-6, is DAGVTQSPTHLIKTRGQQVTLRCSPISGHKSVSWYQQVLGQGPQFIFQYYEKEERGRGNFPDRFSARQFPNYSSELNVNALLLGDSALYLCASVSLGNSGANVLTFGAGSRLTVL.

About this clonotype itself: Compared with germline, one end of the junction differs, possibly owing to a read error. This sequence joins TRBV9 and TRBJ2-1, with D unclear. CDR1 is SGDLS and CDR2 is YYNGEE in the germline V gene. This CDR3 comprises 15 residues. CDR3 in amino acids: CASSVEAFSYNDQFF. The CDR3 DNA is TGTGCCAGCAGCGTAGAGGCTTTCTCCTACAATGATCAGTTCTTC.